One sample yielded the 32 T cell receptor beta chains listed below, sequenced in a study of blood T cell repertoires in COVID-19. Profiled with immunoSEQ multiplex PCR; TCRdb holds only in-frame clones, not every one. Among approximately 110,000 clones, roughly 85% were seen once, and the ten largest hold roughly an eighth. Sequencing used peripheral blood. These receptors all come from a human donor in a cohort sampled during active COVID-19.

The chain employs TRBV29-1 and TRBJ2-3, with D maybe TRBD1 (6 bases). Per germline, CDR1 SQVTM and CDR2 ANQGSEA. The CDR3 consists of 16 residues. Trimming shortened V by 3 bases and J by 2 bases, and 18 bases separated the two germline ends. CDR3 in DNA: TGCAGCGTTGAGGGACACGCTCCAGCCTACACAGATACGCAGTATTTT. It specifies CSVEGHAPAYTDTQYF.

The V and J genes are TRBV5-5 and TRBJ1-4; 7 nucleotides align to TRBD1. Germline V lookup: CDR1 SGHKS, CDR2 YYEKEE (reference sequence). The CDR3 length is 14 residues. The V gene end was trimmed by 6 bases and the J gene end by 6 bases; junction bases not matched to a gene: 8. In nucleotides, the CDR3 is TGTGCCAGCAACCTGGAGGGGGCTTATGAAAAACTGTTTTTT. It is translated as CASNLEGAYEKLFF.

J is TRBJ2-1 and V is TRBV6-2 or TRBV6-3; 9 bases are a match to TRBD1. V was pared by 4 bases and J by 0 bases, with 7 bases of the junction left unmatched. Germline V lookup: CDR1 MNHEY, CDR2 SVGEGT. CDR3 length: 17 residues. Here the CDR3 DNA reads TGTGCCAGCAGTTCTTTACAGGGGGCAACCTCCTACAATGAGCAGTTCTTC. Protein: CASSSLQGATSYNEQFF.

The chain has TRBV6-5 and TRBJ2-1; 11 bases line up with TRBD2. Germline loops: CDR1 MNHEY, CDR2 SVGAGI. The V gene end was trimmed by 7 bases and the J gene end by 7 bases; junction bases not matched to a gene: 9. CDR3 size: 15 residues. The CDR3 DNA reads TGTGCCAGCACCATAGCGGGGGGGGTGGCAAATGAGCAGTTCTTC. This codes for CASTIAGGVANEQFF.

The rearrangement uses TRBV12-3 or TRBV12-4 and TRBJ1-5; D is unresolved. The CDR3 extends over 12 amino acids. Trimming removed 4 bases from V and 6 bases from J, with 7 bases in between. The CDR3 sequence: CASSSAGQPQHF. As DNA, the CDR3 is TGTGCCAGCAGTTCGGCAGGTCAGCCCCAGCATTTT.

The chain is built from TRBV19 and TRBJ1-5; TRBD1 agrees at 7 bases. Trimming removed 5 bases from V and 0 bases from J; junction bases left unmatched: 7. Per the germline V gene, CDR1 is LNHDA and CDR2 is SQIVND (reference sequence). The CDR3 contains 16 residues. CDR3 DNA sequence: TGTGCCAGTAGTTTAACCGGACAGGCTAGCAATCAGCCCCAGCATTTT. Its translation is CASSLTGQASNQPQHF.

The chain links TRBV5-1 to TRBJ2-7; D possibly corresponds to TRBD1 (6 bases). The CDR3 sequence is 16 residues long. The V end was cut by 0 bases, the J end by 0 bases, with 13 bases between. The V gene's germline CDR1 is SGHRS and CDR2 YFSETQ. The CDR3 nucleotides read TGCGCCAGCAGCTTGGCCCAGGGGCAAAGCTCCTACGAGCAGTACTTC. Translated, it gives CASSLAQGQSSYEQYF.

The chain has TRBV27 and TRBJ1-6; TRBD1 matches at 8 bases. This CDR3 has 15 residues. Germline V gene data show CDR1 as MNHEY and CDR2 as SMNVEV (reference sequence). The V gene end was trimmed by 5 bases and the J gene end by 5 bases; junction bases not matched to a gene: 5. CDR3 protein: CASSVETGDNSPLHF. CDR3 coding DNA: TGTGCCAGCAGTGTCGAGACAGGGGATAATTCACCCCTCCACTTT.

The genes are TRBV9 and TRBJ1-4; 9 nucleotides align to TRBD1. The germline CDR1 and CDR2 sequences are SGDLS and YYNGEE. CDR3 length: 15 amino acids. Trimming removed 3 bases from V and 3 bases from J; junction bases left unmatched: 3. CDR3 protein: CASSAQGASNEKLFF. The CDR3 DNA sequence: TGTGCCAGCAGCGCACAGGGGGCGTCTAATGAAAAACTGTTTTTT.

This sequence joins TRBV6-2 or TRBV6-3 and TRBJ2-7; tentatively, D is TRBD2 (6 bases). There are 15 residues in the CDR3. Trimming took 0 bases from V and 0 from J, leaving 9 bases between them. CDR1 is MNHEY and CDR2 is SVGEGT in the germline V gene. The CDR3 spells CASSYSRGSSYEQYF. The CDR3 DNA reads as TGTGCCAGCAGTTACTCGCGGGGAAGCTCCTACGAGCAGTACTTC.

The DNA of the CDR3 is TGTGCCAGCAGTTATCAGGGTAGGTACTTC. The encoded protein is CASSYQGRYF. The genes are TRBV6-7 and TRBJ2-4, with D tentatively TRBD1 (5 bases). TRBV6-7 is noted as an ORF with a role that remains uncertain. Trimming removed 3 bases from V and 15 bases from J, with 9 bases in between. CDR3 length: 10 amino acids.

V gene TRBV24-1 combines with J gene TRBJ2-2; no clear D. The CDR3 spans 14 residues. V lost 9 bases and J 1 base, leaving 11 bases between the germline ends. Germline values: CDR1 KGHDR, CDR2 SFDVKD. The CDR3 protein is CATAGARNTGELFF. The DNA for the CDR3 is TGTGCCACCGCAGGTGCACGGAACACCGGGGAGCTGTTTTTT.

This clone was counted only a few times. The chain recombines TRBV10-3 with TRBJ1-4; D ambiguous. Germline CDR1 is ENHRY and CDR2 is SYGVKD. V shed 2 bases and J shed 0 bases, with 4 bases lying between them. The CDR3 runs to 14 residues. CDR3 amino acids: CAISELSTNEKLFF. In nucleotides, the CDR3 is TGTGCCATCAGTGAGCTGTCAACTAATGAAAAACTGTTTTTT.

This rearrangement joins TRBV4-3 to TRBJ2-7, with D tentatively TRBD2 (7 bases). This CDR3 region has 14 residues. V gave up 0 bases and J gave up 4 bases, with 10 bases separating them. CDR1 is LGHNA and CDR2 is YSLEER in the germline V gene. The CDR3 DNA is TGCGCCAGCAGCCAAGACCGGGGGGCATACGAGCAGTACTTC. Its translation is CASSQDRGAYEQYF.

The chain combines TRBV28 with TRBJ2-1; TRBD1 aligns across 9 bases. Germline V gene sequence: CDR1 MDHEN, CDR2 SYDVKM. The CDR3 spans 18 residues. Losses at the gene ends were 5 bases for V and 0 bases for J; bases not matched to a gene: 11. In nucleotides, the CDR3 is TGTGCCAGCAGTACCGGGACAGGGTCATTTGGCTCCTACAATGAGCAGTTCTTC. Encoded protein: CASSTGTGSFGSYNEQFF. Complete variable domain (other parts from reference TRBV28 and TRBJ2-1): DVKVTQSSRYLVKRTGEKVFLECVQDMDHENMFWYRQDPGLGLRLIYFSYDVKMKEKGDIPEGYSVSREKKERFSLILESASTNQTSMYLCASSTGTGSFGSYNEQFFGPGTRLTVL.

As to this clone: One end of the junction varies from germline; a read error may be responsible. This chain uses TRBV4-3 with TRBJ2-7; weak D call: TRBD1 (7 bases). Germline CDR1 and CDR2: LGHNA and YSLEER. The CDR3 runs 14 residues. The CDR3 spells CASSPNTDREALNF. CDR3 coding DNA: TGCGCCAGCAGCCCAAATACCGACAGGGAGGCTCTGAACTTC.

V and J are TRBV6-4 and TRBJ2-3, with 8 bases fitting TRBD2. In germline, CDR1 is MRHNA, CDR2 SNTAGT. Trimming at V came to 0 bases and at J to 6 bases, leaving 5 bases not matched to a gene. The CDR3 length is 15 residues. This CDR3 reads CASSDSSGGVDTQYF. The CDR3 DNA is TGTGCCAGCAGTGACTCCAGCGGGGGCGTGGATACGCAGTATTTT.

J is TRBJ2-1 and V is TRBV29-1; the match to TRBD2 covers 9 bases. V lost 1 base and J lost 12; bases outside the gene matches: 1. This CDR3 comprises 11 residues. CDR1 SQVTM and CDR2 ANQGSEA come from the germline V gene. CDR3 protein: CSVEVLAGQFF. For the CDR3, the DNA is TGCAGCGTTGAAGTACTAGCGGGGCAGTTCTTC.

The chain links TRBV25-1 to TRBJ2-1; D gene unclear. The V end was cut by 8 bases, the J end by 9 bases, with 8 bases between. This CDR3 has 10 residues. Germline-derived CDR1 and CDR2 are MGHDK and SYGVNS. The CDR3 region is CASLSGEQFF. As DNA, the CDR3 is TGTGCCAGCCTCTCCGGTGAGCAGTTCTTC.

The chain couples TRBV25-1 to TRBJ1-3; 7 bases agree with TRBD1. Germline CDR1 and CDR2: MGHDK and SYGVNS. Trimming removed 6 bases from V and 7 bases from J; junction bases left unmatched: 9. The CDR3 is 14 amino acids. The CDR3 DNA reads TGTGCCAGCAGCCCGAGAGGGGGCCTCAACACCATATATTTT. This gives the protein CASSPRGGLNTIYF. Using reference TRBV25-1 and TRBJ1-3 for the parts outside the CDR3, the full variable domain is EADIYQTPRYLVIGTGKKITLECSQTMGHDKMYWYQQDPGMELHLIHYSYGVNSTEKGDLSSESTVSRIRTEHFPLTLESARPSHTSQYLCASSPRGGLNTIYFGEGSWLTVV.

J is TRBJ1-1 and V is TRBV7-9, with 8 nucleotides matching TRBD1. V shed 5 bases, J shed 4 bases, and the junction held 6 bases outside the gene matches. Germline V lookup: CDR1 SEHNR, CDR2 FQNEAQ (reference sequence). The CDR3 runs 14 residues. CDR3 protein: CASSTATGGTEAFF. The CDR3 nucleotides are TGTGCCAGCAGCACTGCCACAGGGGGCACTGAAGCTTTCTTT.

The rearrangement joins TRBV27 to TRBJ2-7; TRBD1 aligns across 10 bases. CDR1 is MNHEY and CDR2 is SMNVEV in the germline V gene (reference sequence). With 3 bases clipped from V and 6 bases from J, the junction kept 5 bases outside the gene matches. The CDR3 length is 14 residues. The CDR3 loop reads CASSFGQGVGEQYF. The DNA for the CDR3 is TGTGCCAGCAGTTTCGGACAGGGGGTAGGCGAGCAGTACTTC.

V and J are TRBV2 and TRBJ2-5, with D possibly matching TRBD1 (6 bases). Germline V gives CDR1 SNHLY, CDR2 FYNNEI. Trimming took 6 bases from V and 1 from J, leaving 12 bases between them. The CDR3 has 14 amino acids. CDR3 in DNA: TGTGCCAGCAGCCCCGGACAGAGCCAAGAGACCCAGTACTTC. This sequence encodes CASSPGQSQETQYF.

This clone was counted once. V usage is TRBV5-1 and J usage is TRBJ2-3; weak D call: TRBD2 (6 bases). The CDR3 sequence is 15 residues long. Germline CDR1 SGHRS, CDR2 YFSETQ. Trimming stripped 0 bases from V and 1 base from J, with 9 bases between. The CDR3 here is CASSLDSSGTDTQYF. CDR3 in DNA: TGCGCCAGCAGCTTGGATTCTAGCGGCACAGATACGCAGTATTTT.

This rearrangement joins TRBV6-5 to TRBJ1-2; TRBD1 agrees at 9 bases. Germline V gene data show CDR1 as MNHEY and CDR2 as SVGAGI. CDR3 length: 15 residues. V trimming: 1 base; J trimming: 8 bases; junction bases outside the gene matches: 8. In DNA, the CDR3 is TGTGCCAGCAGTTACTACCGGGACAGGGTCGGCGGCTACACCTTC. It codes for CASSYYRDRVGGYTF.

The V call is TRBV5-6, the J call TRBJ1-1; 8 bases fit TRBD1. The CDR3 totals 15 residues. Germline V gene lookup returns CDR1 SGHDT and CDR2 YYEEEE. Losses at the gene ends were 2 bases for V and 5 bases for J; bases not matched to a gene: 8. CDR3 sequence: CASSFGQGVGTEAFF. Here the CDR3 DNA reads TGTGCCAGCAGCTTTGGACAGGGAGTAGGGACTGAAGCTTTCTTT.

The V and J genes are TRBV2 and TRBJ1-2; TRBD1 is a possible D gene (5 bases). The CDR3 contains 12 residues. The germline V gene encodes CDR1 SNHLY and CDR2 FYNNEI. V lost 7 bases and J 2 bases, leaving 8 bases between the germline ends. CDR3 DNA: TGTGCCAGCACGGAGGGGAACTATGGCTACACCTTC. Encoded protein: CASTEGNYGYTF. Full variable domain (rest looked up from reference TRBV2 and TRBJ1-2): EPEVTQTPSHQVTQMGQEVILRCVPISNHLYFYWYRQILGQKVEFLVSFYNNEISEKSEIFDDQFSVERPDGSNFTLKIRSTKLEDSAMYFCASTEGNYGYTFGSGTRLTVV.

J is TRBJ2-3 and V is TRBV6-2 or TRBV6-3; 8 bases are shared with TRBD2. The length of the CDR3 is 16 residues. The J segment lost 2 bases and the V segment lost 5 bases, leaving 9 bases of the junction unmatched. Germline values: CDR1 MNHEY, CDR2 SVGEGT. The CDR3 here is CASSQHAGGLTDTQYF. CDR3 DNA: TGTGCCAGCAGTCAGCACGCGGGGGGACTCACAGATACGCAGTATTTT.

The genes are TRBV7-3 and TRBJ2-3; no clear D. The CDR3 is made up of 13 amino acids. Trimming pared 6 bases from V and 5 bases from J, leaving 12 bases between. The germline CDR1 and CDR2 sequences are SGHTA and FQGTGA. The CDR3: CASRETPGDTQYF. In DNA form, the CDR3 reads TGTGCCAGCAGAGAAACTCCCGGAGATACGCAGTATTTT.

This sequence joins TRBV2 and TRBJ1-1, with D uncertain. Germline V gives CDR1 SNHLY, CDR2 FYNNEI. The CDR3 is 15 amino acids. Trimming removed 6 bases from V and 0 bases from J, with 14 bases in between. This CDR3 is CASSDGVAMNTEAFF. CDR3 nucleotides: TGTGCCAGCAGCGACGGGGTTGCAATGAACACTGAAGCTTTCTTT.

V gene TRBV6-5 combines with J gene TRBJ2-1; 8 nucleotides align to TRBD2. The CDR3 totals 14 residues. CDR1 is MNHEY, CDR2 SVGAGI, per germline. V dropped 7 bases and J dropped 6; count of bases not matched to a gene: 8. The CDR3 region is CASTRGRGVNEQFF. In DNA form, the CDR3 reads TGTGCCAGCACGCGGGGGCGGGGGGTCAATGAGCAGTTCTTC.

The rearrangement uses TRBV9 and TRBJ2-2; 10 bases line up with TRBD1. The CDR3 covers 19 residues. Germline trimming cut 0 bases from V and 4 bases from J; bases unmatched to any gene: 12. Germline values: CDR1 SGDLS, CDR2 YYNGEE. CDR3 bases: TGTGCCAGCAGCGTAGGGAGGAGAGACAGGGGGCAGGGCACCGGGGAGCTGTTTTTT. It codes for CASSVGRRDRGQGTGELFF. Full variable domain (missing parts from reference TRBV9 and TRBJ2-2): DSGVTQTPKHLITATGQRVTLRCSPRSGDLSVYWYQQSLDQGLQFLIQYYNGEERAKGNILERFSAQQFPDLHSELNLSSLELGDSALYFCASSVGRRDRGQGTGELFFGEGSRLTVL.